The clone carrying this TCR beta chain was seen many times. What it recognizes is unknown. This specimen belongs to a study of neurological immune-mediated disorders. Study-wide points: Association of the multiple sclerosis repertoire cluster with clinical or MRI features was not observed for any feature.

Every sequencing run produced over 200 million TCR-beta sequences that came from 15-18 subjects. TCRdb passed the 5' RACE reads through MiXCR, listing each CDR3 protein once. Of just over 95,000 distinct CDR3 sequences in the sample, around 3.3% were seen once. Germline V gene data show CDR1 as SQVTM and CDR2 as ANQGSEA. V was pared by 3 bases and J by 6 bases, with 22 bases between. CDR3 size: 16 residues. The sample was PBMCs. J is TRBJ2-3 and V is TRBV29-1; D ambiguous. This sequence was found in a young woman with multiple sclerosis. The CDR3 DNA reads TGCAGCGTTGACTTCAGATCTGGTGGTAGATTTGATACGCAGTATTTT. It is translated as CSVDFRSGGRFDTQYF.